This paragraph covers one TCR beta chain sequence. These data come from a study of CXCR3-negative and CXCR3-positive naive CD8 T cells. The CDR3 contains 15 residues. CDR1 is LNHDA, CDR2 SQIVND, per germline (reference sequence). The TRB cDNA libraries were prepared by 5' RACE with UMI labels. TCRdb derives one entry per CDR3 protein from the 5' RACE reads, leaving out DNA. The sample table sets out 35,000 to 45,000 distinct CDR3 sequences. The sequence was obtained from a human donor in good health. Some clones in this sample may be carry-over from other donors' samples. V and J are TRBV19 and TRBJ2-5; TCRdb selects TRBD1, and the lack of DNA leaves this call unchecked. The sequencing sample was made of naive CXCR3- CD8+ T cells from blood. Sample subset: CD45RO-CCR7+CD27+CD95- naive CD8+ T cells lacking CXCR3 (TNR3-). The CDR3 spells CASSNRGVSQETQYF.